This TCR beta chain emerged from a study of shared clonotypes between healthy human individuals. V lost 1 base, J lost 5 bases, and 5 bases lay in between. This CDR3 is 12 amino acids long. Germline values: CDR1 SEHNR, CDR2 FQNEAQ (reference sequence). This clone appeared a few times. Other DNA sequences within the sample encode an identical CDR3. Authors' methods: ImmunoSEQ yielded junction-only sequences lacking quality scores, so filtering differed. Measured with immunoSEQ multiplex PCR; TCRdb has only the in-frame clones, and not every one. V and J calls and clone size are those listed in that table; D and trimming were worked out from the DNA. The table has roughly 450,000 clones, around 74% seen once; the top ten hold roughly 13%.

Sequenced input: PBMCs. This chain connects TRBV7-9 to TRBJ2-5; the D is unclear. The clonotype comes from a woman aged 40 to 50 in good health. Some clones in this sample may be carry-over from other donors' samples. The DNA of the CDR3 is TGTGCCAGCAGCTTAGTTCGGGAGACCCAGTACTTC. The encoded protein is CASSLVRETQYF.